This T cell receptor (beta chain) was captured in a study of blood T cell repertoires in COVID-19. As originally analysed: Scientists estimated how many nucleated cells there were by amplifying reference gene primers. Clones were read by immunoSEQ multiplex PCR, and TCRdb kept only the in-frame ones, dropping some. V and J calls and clone size follow that table, whereas D and trimming were derived from the DNA. The profile shows 55,000 to 90,000 clones, around nine tenths of them singletons. Between the trimmed V and J ends, which lost 0 bases and 2 bases, there was a span of 7 bases. The CDR3 is 14 residues long. The germline V gene encodes CDR1 SNHLY and CDR2 FYNNEI.

The genes are TRBV2 and TRBJ1-1, with no clear D. The TCR sequence derives from a human donor in a cohort sampled during active COVID-19. Sequenced: peripheral blood. The CDR3 nucleotides read TGTGCCAGCAGTGAAGCCAGATTCAACACTGAAGCTTTCTTT. This codes for CASSEARFNTEAFF.